This T cell receptor beta chain came from a study of T cell clonotyping in hematopoietic cell transplantation. Trimming pared 1 base from V and 5 bases from J, leaving 8 bases between. CDR1 and CDR2 from the germline V gene are LGHNA and YSLEER. This CDR3 is 13 amino acids long. Time point indicated: recipient sample about 28 days before transplant, after cytoreduction. Recipients were bled about 28 days pretransplant and at posttransplant days 30, 100, 180. Here immunoSEQ multiplex PCR was the method, and the copy in TCRdb shows in-frame clones only, minus some. The sample includes 25,000 to 30,000 clones, 90% to 95% of them seen just once.

The chain employs TRBV4-3 and TRBJ2-5; possibly TRBD2 for D (6 bases). The input for sequencing was peripheral blood mononuclear cells, taken before stem cell transplant. The sequence was collected from a man aged 45-65 years with acute myeloid leukemia. Some clones in this sample may be carry-over from other donors' samples. CDR3 nucleotide sequence: TGCGCCAGCAGCCAAGGTCTAGCGGAGACCCAGTACTTC. Its translation: CASSQGLAETQYF.